Each of the 19 T cell receptor beta chains below was sequenced from the same sample in a study of T cell responses to AZD1222 COVID-19 vaccine. Assay used: immunoSEQ multiplex PCR; TCRdb lists only in-frame clones, some missing. The sample has 100,000 to 150,000 clones; 94% are singletons. This sample comprised peripheral blood, obtained on day 0 of AZD1222 vaccination. The receptors shown here come from an adult in good health.

The chain links TRBV9 to TRBJ2-3; D is possibly TRBD2 (5 bases). V was clipped by 4 bases and J by 3 bases, with 21 bases between them. CDR1 and CDR2 from the germline V gene are SGDLS and YYNGEE. There are 17 residues in the CDR3. The CDR3 DNA sequence: TGTGCCAGCAGCCCCGAGGGTACGAGACCAGAGACAGATACGCAGTATTTT. Its protein is CASSPEGTRPETDTQYF.

The chain has TRBV7-9 and TRBJ1-4; a possible D gene is TRBD1 (5 bases). V gave up 4 bases and J gave up 8 bases, with 14 bases separating them. The germline gives CDR1 SEHNR, CDR2 FQNEAQ (reference sequence). The CDR3 spans 14 residues. The CDR3 here is CASSSGLSGEKLFF. DNA of the CDR3: TGTGCCAGCAGCTCGGGCCTCTCAGGGGAAAAACTGTTTTTT.

This chain connects TRBV19 to TRBJ2-1; D may be TRBD1 (5 bases). With 7 bases removed from V and 10 bases from J, the gap between germline ends came to 11 bases. Germline V gives CDR1 LNHDA, CDR2 SQIVND (reference sequence). This CDR3 spans 11 amino acids. CDR3 sequence: CASIQGNEQFF. As DNA, the CDR3 is TGTGCCAGTATTCAGGGTAACGAGCAGTTCTTC.

The V call is TRBV5-5, the J call TRBJ1-1; no reliable D call. Germline V gene sequence: CDR1 SGHKS, CDR2 YYEKEE (reference sequence). The V and J ends lost 5 bases and 8 bases respectively, with 13 bases between them. The CDR3 sequence is 12 residues long. The CDR3 DNA is TGTGCCAGCAGGTCCGTGGGGTACGAAGCTTTCTTT. The encoded protein is CASRSVGYEAFF.

This chain joins TRBV3-1 (or the pseudogene TRBV3-2) and TRBJ2-7; TRBD2 matches 8 bases. The J segment lost 5 bases and the V segment lost 0 bases, leaving 9 bases of the junction unmatched. Germline assignment: CDR1 LGHDT and CDR2 YNNKEL (reference sequence). The CDR3 sequence is 16 residues long. Written as DNA, the CDR3 is TGTGCCAGCAGCCAAGAACGGGTAGCGGGAATGAACGAGCAGTACTTC. Translated, it gives CASSQERVAGMNEQYF.

CDR3 region: CASSLSRAIPYEQYF. The CDR3 DNA is TGTGCCAGCAGCTTGAGCCGGGCCATTCCCTACGAGCAGTACTTC. This chain links TRBV5-5 with TRBJ2-7; D is unresolved. Trimming shortened V by 1 base and J by 2 bases, and 13 bases separated the two germline ends. The CDR3 has 15 residues. Germline CDR1 SGHKS, CDR2 YYEKEE (reference sequence).

This sequence joins TRBV9 and TRBJ2-7, with 13 nucleotides matching TRBD2. The CDR3 has 14 residues. The J segment lost 5 bases and the V segment lost 3 bases, leaving 2 bases of the junction unmatched. Germline CDR1 and CDR2: SGDLS and YYNGEE. CDR3 sequence: CASSGGTSGNEQYF. The CDR3 coding sequence is TGTGCCAGCAGCGGTGGGACTAGCGGGAACGAGCAGTACTTC. The complete variable domain, with remaining parts taken from reference TRBV9 and TRBJ2-7, reads DSGVTQTPKHLITATGQRVTLRCSPRSGDLSVYWYQQSLDQGLQFLIQYYNGEERAKGNILERFSAQQFPDLHSELNLSSLELGDSALYFCASSGGTSGNEQYFGPGTRLTVT.

V usage is TRBV11-2 and J usage is TRBJ1-1; D is undetermined. The CDR3 contains 14 residues. Trimming pared 3 bases from V and 2 bases from J, leaving 10 bases between. Germline CDR1 is SGHAT and CDR2 is FQNNGV. CDR3 in DNA: TGTGCCAGCAGCTTCCAAGGCGAAAACACTGAAGCTTTCTTT. Residues: CASSFQGENTEAFF.

This chain joins TRBV27 and TRBJ2-7; D is perhaps TRBD1 (5 bases). Germline V lookup: CDR1 MNHEY, CDR2 SMNVEV (reference sequence). The V end was cut by 5 bases, the J end by 0 bases, with 11 bases between. The CDR3 has 14 amino acids. CDR3 protein: CASSRPGLSYEQYF. CDR3 sequence (DNA): TGTGCCAGCAGTCGCCCAGGGCTCTCCTACGAGCAGTACTTC.

The DNA for the CDR3 is TGTGCCAGCAGCGTAGGATCTGGCGGTGAGCAGTTCTTC. Amino acid sequence: CASSVGSGGEQFF. The chain couples TRBV9 to TRBJ2-1; D is unresolved. CDR3 size: 13 residues. V lost 0 bases and J lost 9, with 10 bases in between. Germline V gives CDR1 SGDLS, CDR2 YYNGEE.

This sequence joins TRBV7-2 and TRBJ1-6; TRBD1 matches 7 bases. This CDR3 is 14 amino acids long. V trimming: 5 bases; J trimming: 9 bases; junction bases outside the gene matches: 7. The germline gives CDR1 SGHTA, CDR2 FQGNSA. This chain's CDR3 is CASSKDRLASPLHF. For the CDR3, the DNA is TGTGCCAGCAGCAAGGACAGGTTGGCTTCACCCCTCCACTTT.

The J gene is TRBJ2-7, the V gene TRBV14; 9 bases match TRBD2. Germline trimming cut 0 bases from V and 2 bases from J; bases unmatched to any gene: 11. Germline loops: CDR1 SGHDN, CDR2 FVKESK. This CDR3 is 18 amino acids long. CDR3 region: CASSQESNLAGKPYEQYF. Here the CDR3 DNA reads TGTGCCAGCAGCCAAGAGAGTAATCTAGCGGGGAAGCCCTACGAGCAGTACTTC.

This chain links TRBV6-5 with TRBJ1-5; 9 bases agree with TRBD1. Germline assignment: CDR1 MNHEY and CDR2 SVGAGI. The CDR3 extends over 15 amino acids. J was trimmed by 2 bases and V by 6 bases; bases with no gene match: 5. CDR3 in amino acids: CASSVGQGRNQPQHF. In DNA, the CDR3 is TGTGCCAGCAGCGTGGGACAGGGTCGCAATCAGCCCCAGCATTTT.

This chain links TRBV18 with TRBJ2-7; unclear D gene. Germline V gene sequence: CDR1 KGHSH, CDR2 LQKENI. Deletions cut 6 bases from V and 6 bases from J, with 12 bases between. This CDR3 has 12 residues. The CDR3 spells CASSPTILEQYF. The CDR3 nucleotides are TGTGCCAGCTCGCCAACGATTCTCGAGCAGTACTTC.

This CDR3 is CASSLGGGTEAFF. CDR3 sequence (DNA): TGTGCCAGCAGCCTTGGAGGCGGCACTGAAGCTTTCTTT. The chain recombines TRBV7-9 with TRBJ1-1; no reliable D call. The CDR3 is 13 residues long. V lost 5 bases and J 4 bases, leaving 11 bases between the germline ends. The germline gives CDR1 SEHNR, CDR2 FQNEAQ (reference sequence).

This chain uses TRBV24-1 with TRBJ2-2; 11 positions match TRBD1. CDR3 length equals 16 residues. The germline gives CDR1 KGHDR, CDR2 SFDVKD. V was pared by 4 bases and J by 3 bases, with 3 bases of the junction left unmatched. The CDR3 coding sequence is TGTGCCACCAGTGACCCGGGACAGGGGGACACCGGGGAGCTGTTTTTT. This gives the protein CATSDPGQGDTGELFF.

This sequence joins TRBV7-2 and TRBJ2-2, with 9 bases aligning to TRBD2. The V and J ends lost 4 bases and 5 bases, in that order; junction bases with no gene match: 5. The CDR3 is 15 residues long. The germline V gene encodes CDR1 SGHTA and CDR2 FQGNSA. The CDR3 loop reads CASSYTSGYTGELFF. CDR3 DNA: TGTGCCAGCAGCTACACTAGCGGGTATACCGGGGAGCTGTTTTTT.

This clone showed up just a few times. The chain combines TRBV11-2 with TRBJ2-7; unclear D gene. This CDR3 contains 14 residues. The V end lost 5 bases, the J end lost 5 bases, and 16 bases lay between the germline ends. Germline CDR1 reads SGHAT; CDR2 reads FQNNGV. The chain's CDR3 is CASSRIRLTHEQYF. DNA for the CDR3: TGTGCCAGCAGCCGCATCAGGCTTACCCACGAGCAGTACTTC. Full variable domain (rest looked up from reference TRBV11-2 and TRBJ2-7): EAGVAQSPRYKIIEKRQSVAFWCNPISGHATLYWYQQILGQGPKLLIQFQNNGVVDDSQLPKDRFSAERLKGVDSTLKIQPAKLEDSAVYLCASSRIRLTHEQYFGPGTRLTVT.

This clone was picked up one time. The chain is built from TRBV5-5 and TRBJ2-2; no clear D. Trimming removed 1 base from V and 2 bases from J, with 15 bases in between. The CDR3 totals 17 residues. The germline gives CDR1 SGHKS, CDR2 YYEKEE (reference sequence). CDR3 nucleotide sequence: TGTGCCAGCAGCTTGTGGTACACGACCCGAAACACCGGGGAGCTGTTTTTT. Translation: CASSLWYTTRNTGELFF.